A selection of T cell receptor beta chains follows, all from one sample in a study of beta chain features in type 1 diabetes. Data came from immunoSEQ multiplex PCR; TCRdb stores just in-frame clones and leaves some out. The sample lists about 450,000 clones, around 10% occurring once. The specimen sequenced was naive CD4+ T cells from blood. These receptor sequences come from a young woman in good health. The CDR3 runs from the conserved cysteine through the conserved F or W. The D gene is left open where the match is weak. A clone size is listed for some rows: how often the clone was seen (once, few, many), or a class if it is expanded.

CDR3 DNA	CDR3 protein	CDR3 length	D gene	J gene	clone size	V gene
TGTGCCAGCAGCTCGGGCCCTCAGCCCCAGCATTTT	CASSSGPQPQHF	12	NA	TRBJ1-5	NA	TRBV7-2
TGTGCCAGCAGCGGACAGACCCCCACCGGGGAGCTGTTTTTT	CASSGQTPTGELFF	14	NA	TRBJ2-2	NA	TRBV2
TGTGCCAGCAGCTCATCCACCAGCGGGCAGTTCTTC	CASSSSTSGQFF	12	NA	TRBJ2-1	few	TRBV7-2
TGTGCCAGCAGTGGCCGGACACCGGGTGGCTACACCTTC	CASSGRTPGGYTF	13	NA	TRBJ1-2	few	TRBV25-1
TGTGCCAGCAGCCCACAAGGCCGGGACAGAAAGGGGGAGCTGTTTTTT	CASSPQGRDRKGELFF	16	TRBD1	TRBJ2-2	NA	TRBV7-2
TGTGCCATCGAGATCTTTAACTATGGCTACACCTTC	CAIEIFNYGYTF	12	NA	TRBJ1-2	once	TRBV28
TGTGCCAGCAGCTTAGCACAGGGTGCTGGCTACACCTTC	CASSLAQGAGYTF	13	NA	TRBJ1-2	NA	TRBV7-9
TGTGCCAGCAGCCTTAGTATAGGTCAAGAGACCCAGTACTTC	CASSLSIGQETQYF	14	NA	TRBJ2-5	NA	TRBV7-8
TGTGCCAGCAGCGGGAGAGCGGGAGTACAGTTCTTC	CASSGRAGVQFF	12	TRBD2	TRBJ2-1	NA	TRBV7-3
TGTGCAAGCAGGCAGACTGCCTACGAGCAGTACTTC	CASRQTAYEQYF	12	NA	TRBJ2-7	many	TRBV2
TGTGCCAGCAGCTTAGATGGGATGGTTCGCAATGAGCAGTTCTTC	CASSLDGMVRNEQFF	15	NA	TRBJ2-1	NA	TRBV7-9
TGTGCCAGCAGCCCGGCTAGCGGGGGGGCCCAACATACGCAGTATTTT	CASSPASGGAQHTQYF	16	TRBD2	TRBJ2-3	few	TRBV7-2
TGTGCCAGCAGCTTAGTCGGCATTCCCTACGAGCAGTACTTC	CASSLVGIPYEQYF	14	NA	TRBJ2-7	NA	TRBV11-2
TGTGCCAGCAGCGAATCGAGGACTAGCGGGAGTCGGGAGCAGTTCTTC	CASSESRTSGSREQFF	16	TRBD2	TRBJ2-1	once	TRBV7-6
TGTGCCAGCAGCTATGGCGGGGCAGGCGGGGAGCTGTTTTTT	CASSYGGAGGELFF	14	NA	TRBJ2-2	NA	TRBV7-2
TGTGCCAGCAGCCAGGGACAGGCCGACAATGAGCAGTTCTTC	CASSQGQADNEQFF	14	TRBD1	TRBJ2-1	few	TRBV14
TGTGCCAGCAGCTTAGGTATACTAGCGGGAGCTAGTGATGAGCAGTTCTTC	CASSLGILAGASDEQFF	17	TRBD2	TRBJ2-1	NA	TRBV7-2
TGTGCCAGCAGCCGGAGGGGACAGATTAATGAAAAACTGTTTTTT	CASSRRGQINEKLFF	15	TRBD1	TRBJ1-4	few	TRBV5-8
TGCAGCACTCGCGGGATCAGGGGGGATGAGCAGTTCTTC	CSTRGIRGDEQFF	13	NA	TRBJ2-1	NA	TRBV29-1
TGTGCCAGCAGCGTCGATGGGCCTGGCACAGATACGCAGTATTTT	CASSVDGPGTDTQYF	15	NA	TRBJ2-3	NA	TRBV9
TGTGCTAGTGGTTTGGAACTAGCGGGAGGTGGGGAGACCCAGTACTTC	CASGLELAGGGETQYF	16	TRBD2	TRBJ2-5	NA	TRBV12-5
TGTGCCAGCAGCCCTACGGGGAGTTACGAGCAGTACTTC	CASSPTGSYEQYF	13	NA	TRBJ2-7	NA	TRBV7-9
TGTGCCAGCAGCCACGGGGCCCCCCTCCACTTT	CASSHGAPLHF	11	NA	TRBJ1-6	few	TRBV14
TGTGCCAGCAGCCACTCGGGGAACAGAAACACTGAAGCTTTCTTT	CASSHSGNRNTEAFF	15	NA	TRBJ1-1	NA	TRBV14
TGTGCCAGCAGTGGAACGGGACAGGAGTCGTATGGCTACACCTTC	CASSGTGQESYGYTF	15	TRBD1	TRBJ1-2	NA	TRBV28
TGTGCCAGCAGCGTTAGCGGGAGTGGCACAGATACGCAGTATTTT	CASSVSGSGTDTQYF	15	TRBD2	TRBJ2-3	few	TRBV9
TGTGCCAGCAGCCCCGGGGGGAAGCAGGGGCCCCAGCATTTT	CASSPGGKQGPQHF	14	NA	TRBJ1-5	NA	TRBV27
TGTGCCAGCAGCTTAGAACTAGCCGGGGGCCAGTTCTTC	CASSLELAGGQFF	13	NA	TRBJ2-1	NA	TRBV7-6
TGTGCCTGGAGTAGACTAGCGGGAGGTGAGCAGTACTTC	CAWSRLAGGEQYF	13	TRBD2	TRBJ2-7	NA	TRBV30
TGCAGCGTGGACAGGGGGAGGAACACTGAAGCTTTCTTT	CSVDRGRNTEAFF	13	TRBD1	TRBJ1-1	NA	TRBV29-1
TGTGCCAGCAGTGGTTTACAGGGACAGCCCCAGCATTTT	CASSGLQGQPQHF	13	NA	TRBJ1-5	NA	TRBV2
TGTGCCAGCAACAACGCAGGGTGGGAAAAACTGTTTTTT	CASNNAGWEKLFF	13	NA	TRBJ1-4	NA	TRBV2
TGTGCCAGCAGCATCAGGGAACCAGAACCCCAGCATTTT	CASSIREPEPQHF	13	NA	TRBJ1-5	few	TRBV2
TGCGCCAGCAGCTTGGGGGACTCTTACAATGAGCAGTTCTTC	CASSLGDSYNEQFF	14	NA	TRBJ2-1	few	TRBV5-1
TGTGCCGGGGCCTTAGGGACCCTGCTTACAGATACGCAGTATTTT	CAGALGTLLTDTQYF	15	NA	TRBJ2-3	few	TRBV30
TGTGCCAGCAGCCGGGGGCCGGCTCCAGAGCAGCCCCAGCATTTT	CASSRGPAPEQPQHF	15	NA	TRBJ1-5	few	TRBV7-2
TGTGCCAGCAGCCAAGTCCCAGATACGCAGTATTTT	CASSQVPDTQYF	12	NA	TRBJ2-3	few	TRBV14
TGTGCCAGCGCCCAGTATGGAACCCCTGGAAACACCATATATTTT	CASAQYGTPGNTIYF	15	NA	TRBJ1-3	few	TRBV7-3
TGTGCCTGGACAAGAGGGAAGGGGCCCTACAATGAGCAGTTCTTC	CAWTRGKGPYNEQFF	15	NA	TRBJ2-1	few	TRBV30
TGTGCCAGCAGCTTAGGGGGACGCACAGATACGCAGTATTTT	CASSLGGRTDTQYF	14	NA	TRBJ2-3	NA	TRBV7-2
TGTGCCAGCAGCCCACGGACCTCTGGAAACACCATATATTTT	CASSPRTSGNTIYF	14	NA	TRBJ1-3	NA	TRBV14